The table lists the clone carrying this T cell receptor (beta chain) with a few counts. TCRdb redid the calling of the RT-PCR reads with MiXCR, one entry per CDR3 protein. The table includes about 700,000 distinct CDR3 sequences, approximately 15% detected once. The CDR3 spans 16 residues. The V end was cut by 0 bases, the J end by 1 base, with 13 bases between. Germline CDR1 and CDR2: MNHEY and SVGAGI. The TCR originated in a female donor in good health, serving as a healthy control. V and J are TRBV6-5 and TRBJ2-7; unclear D gene. Input material: memory CD4+ T cells from blood. The CDR3 DNA reads as TGTGCCAGCAGTTACTCGAGGTCTGCAGGTTCCTACGAGCAGTACTTC. Translating gives CASSYSRSAGSYEQYF.